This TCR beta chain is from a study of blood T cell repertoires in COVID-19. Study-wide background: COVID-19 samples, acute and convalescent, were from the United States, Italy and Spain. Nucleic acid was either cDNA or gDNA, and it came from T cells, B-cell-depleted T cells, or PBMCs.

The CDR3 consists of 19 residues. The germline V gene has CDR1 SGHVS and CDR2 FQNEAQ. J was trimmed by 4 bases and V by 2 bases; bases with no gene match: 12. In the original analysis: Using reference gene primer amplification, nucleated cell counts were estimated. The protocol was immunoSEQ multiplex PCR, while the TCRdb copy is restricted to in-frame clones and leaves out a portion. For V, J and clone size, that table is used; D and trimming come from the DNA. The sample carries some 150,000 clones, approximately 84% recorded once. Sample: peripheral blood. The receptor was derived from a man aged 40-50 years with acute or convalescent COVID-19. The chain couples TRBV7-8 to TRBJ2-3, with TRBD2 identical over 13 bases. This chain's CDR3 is CASSLTRTSGGSGADTQYF. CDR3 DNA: TGTGCCAGCAGCTTAACCAGGACTAGCGGGGGCTCTGGGGCAGATACGCAGTATTTT.